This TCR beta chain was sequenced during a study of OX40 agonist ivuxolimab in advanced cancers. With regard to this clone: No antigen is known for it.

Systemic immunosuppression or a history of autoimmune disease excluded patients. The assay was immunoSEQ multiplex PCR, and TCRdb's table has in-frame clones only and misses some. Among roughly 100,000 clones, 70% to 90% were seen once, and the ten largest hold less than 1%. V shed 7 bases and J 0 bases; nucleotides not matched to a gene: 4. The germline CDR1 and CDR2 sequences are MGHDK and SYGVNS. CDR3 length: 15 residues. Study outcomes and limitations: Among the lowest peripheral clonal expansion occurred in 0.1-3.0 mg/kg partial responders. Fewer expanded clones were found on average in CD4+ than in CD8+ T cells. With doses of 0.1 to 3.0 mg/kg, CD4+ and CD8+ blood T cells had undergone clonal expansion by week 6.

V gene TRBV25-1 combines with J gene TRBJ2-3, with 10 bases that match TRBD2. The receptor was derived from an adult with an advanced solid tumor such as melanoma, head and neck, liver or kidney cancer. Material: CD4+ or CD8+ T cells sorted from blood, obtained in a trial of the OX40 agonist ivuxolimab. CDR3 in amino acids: CASTATSGSTDTQYF. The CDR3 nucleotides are TGTGCCAGCACCGCGACTAGCGGGAGCACAGATACGCAGTATTTT.